Listed below are T cell receptor beta chains from one sample, sequenced in a study of blood T cell repertoires in COVID-19. TCRdb's copy holds only in-frame clones and misses some; the assay was immunoSEQ multiplex PCR. The profile shows about 130,000 clones, around 83% of them singletons. Input material: peripheral blood. These receptor sequences come from a woman older than 75 with acute or convalescent COVID-19. The CDR3 runs from the conserved cysteine through the conserved F or W. Fields, in order: CDR3 DNA, CDR3 protein, V gene, J gene, clone size, D gene. The D gene is left open where the match is weak. Clone size is stated in some rows and not others, as once, few, many or a class when expanded.

CDR3nt: TGTGCCAGTAGCAGGACAAACCTCCCCGGCTCTGGGGCCAACGTCCTGACTTTC; CDR3aa: CASSRTNLPGSGANVLTF; v_gene: TRBV19; j_gene: TRBJ2-6; abundance: once; d_gene: -
CDR3nt: TGTGCCAGCAGCTTAGAAGAGGGACAGTACTTTTTGAGCAATCAGCCCCAGCATTTT; CDR3aa: CASSLEEGQYFLSNQPQHF; v_gene: TRBV7-8; j_gene: TRBJ1-5; abundance: -; d_gene: TRBD1
CDR3nt: TGTGCCAGCAGCTTAGGCCGGCGGGGTGGGGATGGCTACACCTTC; CDR3aa: CASSLGRRGGDGYTF; v_gene: TRBV13; j_gene: TRBJ1-2; abundance: -; d_gene: -
CDR3nt: TGTGCCAGCAGCAGAACCGAACGGTTCTATGGCTACACCTTC; CDR3aa: CASSRTERFYGYTF; v_gene: TRBV5-6; j_gene: TRBJ1-2; abundance: few; d_gene: -
CDR3nt: TGCGCCAGCAGCCCGGACTGGGGTTCACCCCTCCACTTT; CDR3aa: CASSPDWGSPLHF; v_gene: TRBV5-1; j_gene: TRBJ1-6; abundance: -; d_gene: -
CDR3nt: TGTGCCAGCACCTCGCTTACGGGGGGCCCTCCGTACAATGAGCAGTTCTTC; CDR3aa: CASTSLTGGPPYNEQFF; v_gene: TRBV5-4; j_gene: TRBJ2-1; abundance: -; d_gene: -
CDR3nt: TGTGCCAGCAGTGAGGGACAGTCTAGCAATCAGCCCCAGCATTTT; CDR3aa: CASSEGQSSNQPQHF; v_gene: TRBV6-1; j_gene: TRBJ1-5; abundance: -; d_gene: TRBD1
CDR3nt: TGTGCCAGCAGCCAGACAGTCAACTATGGCTACACCTTC; CDR3aa: CASSQTVNYGYTF; v_gene: TRBV5-6; j_gene: TRBJ1-2; abundance: once; d_gene: -
CDR3nt: TGTGCCAGCAGCCCGAGCGGACAGGGGGCCGGCTACACCTTC; CDR3aa: CASSPSGQGAGYTF; v_gene: TRBV7-9; j_gene: TRBJ1-2; abundance: -; d_gene: TRBD1
CDR3nt: TGCGCCAGCAGCGTAACTCCGGGACTAACGGATACGCAGTATTTT; CDR3aa: CASSVTPGLTDTQYF; v_gene: TRBV5-1; j_gene: TRBJ2-3; abundance: -; d_gene: TRBD2
CDR3nt: TGCGCCAGCAGCTTGGAACAGGGGGCGACCTATGGCTACACCTTC; CDR3aa: CASSLEQGATYGYTF; v_gene: TRBV5-1; j_gene: TRBJ1-2; abundance: -; d_gene: TRBD1
CDR3nt: TGTGCCGCAGGGGCAGGTAATTCACCCCTCCACTTT; CDR3aa: CAAGAGNSPLHF; v_gene: TRBV25-1; j_gene: TRBJ1-6; abundance: -; d_gene: -
CDR3nt: TGTGCCAGTAGTGCACCAGGGGGCTACGACACTGAAGCTTTCTTT; CDR3aa: CASSAPGGYDTEAFF; v_gene: TRBV19; j_gene: TRBJ1-1; abundance: -; d_gene: TRBD1
CDR3nt: TGTGCCAGCAGCTTAGTGGGGACAGGGACTGGGGCCAACGTCCTGACTTTC; CDR3aa: CASSLVGTGTGANVLTF; v_gene: TRBV7-2; j_gene: TRBJ2-6; abundance: -; d_gene: TRBD1
CDR3nt: TGTGCCAGCAGCTTAGGGGGCAGAAATTCACCCCTCCACTTT; CDR3aa: CASSLGGRNSPLHF; v_gene: TRBV7-9; j_gene: TRBJ1-6; abundance: -; d_gene: -
CDR3nt: TGTGCCAGCAGTGAATGGGCAGGCGCTAATCAGCCCCAGCATTTT; CDR3aa: CASSEWAGANQPQHF; v_gene: TRBV2; j_gene: TRBJ1-5; abundance: -; d_gene: -
CDR3nt: TGTGCCAGCAGTGAAACCGGGGTTTCCTACAATGAGCAGTTCTTC; CDR3aa: CASSETGVSYNEQFF; v_gene: TRBV2; j_gene: TRBJ2-1; abundance: -; d_gene: -
CDR3nt: TGCAGCGTTACAGGGGCGGGATACACTGAAGCTTTCTTT; CDR3aa: CSVTGAGYTEAFF; v_gene: TRBV29-1; j_gene: TRBJ1-1; abundance: once; d_gene: TRBD1
CDR3nt: TGTGCCAGTAGTATGTCAACAGTTAACACTGAAGCTTTCTTT; CDR3aa: CASSMSTVNTEAFF; v_gene: TRBV19; j_gene: TRBJ1-1; abundance: -; d_gene: -
CDR3nt: TGCGCCAGCAGCTTGATGGGACAGGGAACAGATACGCAGTATTTT; CDR3aa: CASSLMGQGTDTQYF; v_gene: TRBV5-1; j_gene: TRBJ2-3; abundance: -; d_gene: TRBD1
CDR3nt: TGTGCCAGCCAGGGGGCAATAACCGGGGAGCTGTTTTTT; CDR3aa: CASQGAITGELFF; v_gene: TRBV11-3; j_gene: TRBJ2-2; abundance: -; d_gene: TRBD1
CDR3nt: TGTGCCAGCACCCCGGTTAATCAGCCCCAGCATTTT; CDR3aa: CASTPVNQPQHF; v_gene: TRBV6-1; j_gene: TRBJ1-5; abundance: -; d_gene: -
CDR3nt: TGTGCCAGCAGTGATACTAGCGGAGGCGACGAGCAGTACTTC; CDR3aa: CASSDTSGGDEQYF; v_gene: TRBV2; j_gene: TRBJ2-7; abundance: -; d_gene: TRBD2
CDR3nt: TGTGCCAGCAGCCTTCAGGGGCTAGGAGAAGCTTTCTTT; CDR3aa: CASSLQGLGEAFF; v_gene: TRBV7-3; j_gene: TRBJ1-1; abundance: -; d_gene: -
CDR3nt: TGTGCCAGCAGCCCCAATGTGGGCTTAACAGATACGCAGTATTTT; CDR3aa: CASSPNVGLTDTQYF; v_gene: TRBV14; j_gene: TRBJ2-3; abundance: -; d_gene: -
CDR3nt: TGTGCCAGCAGCCGATCCGGAGCACACGGCTACACCTTC; CDR3aa: CASSRSGAHGYTF; v_gene: TRBV7-9; j_gene: TRBJ1-2; abundance: -; d_gene: -
CDR3nt: TGCAGCGTCGATAGACAGGGCCAGGGCACTGAAGCTTTCTTT; CDR3aa: CSVDRQGQGTEAFF; v_gene: TRBV29-1; j_gene: TRBJ1-1; abundance: -; d_gene: TRBD1
CDR3nt: TGTGCCTGCCGAGACGGGGAGAGAGGTCAGCCCCAGCATTTT; CDR3aa: CACRDGERGQPQHF; v_gene: TRBV30; j_gene: TRBJ1-5; abundance: -; d_gene: -
CDR3nt: TGTGCCAGCAGGCCTCTGGGGGGTGACGAAAAACTGTTTTTT; CDR3aa: CASRPLGGDEKLFF; v_gene: TRBV6-5; j_gene: TRBJ1-4; abundance: -; d_gene: -
CDR3nt: TGTGCCAGCAGCAAAGACGGATTGAGACAGGGTCAGCCCCAGCATTTT; CDR3aa: CASSKDGLRQGQPQHF; v_gene: TRBV21-1; j_gene: TRBJ1-5; abundance: few; d_gene: -
CDR3nt: TGTGCCAGCAGTGACCCCAGGGGATGGGGGCATGGCTACACCTTC; CDR3aa: CASSDPRGWGHGYTF; v_gene: TRBV25-1; j_gene: TRBJ1-2; abundance: -; d_gene: -
CDR3nt: TGTGCCAGCAGGGAACAGGGAGCCGGCCAGCCCCAGCATTTT; CDR3aa: CASREQGAGQPQHF; v_gene: TRBV7-2; j_gene: TRBJ1-5; abundance: -; d_gene: -
CDR3nt: TGTGCCAGCAGCCCCCGGGACAGGCTAATTGATGGCTACACCTTC; CDR3aa: CASSPRDRLIDGYTF; v_gene: TRBV5-8; j_gene: TRBJ1-2; abundance: -; d_gene: TRBD1
CDR3nt: TGCGCCAGCAGCCAAACGCAGACGGACTACTACAATGAGCAGTTCTTC; CDR3aa: CASSQTQTDYYNEQFF; v_gene: TRBV4-1; j_gene: TRBJ2-1; abundance: once; d_gene: -
CDR3nt: TGTGCCAGCACATGGACTGCCGCGAACACCGGGGAGCTGTTTTTT; CDR3aa: CASTWTAANTGELFF; v_gene: TRBV11-2; j_gene: TRBJ2-2; abundance: -; d_gene: -
CDR3nt: TGTGCCAGCAGCGTAGTTCCAGCGTGGGGCACAGATACGCAGTATTTT; CDR3aa: CASSVVPAWGTDTQYF; v_gene: TRBV9; j_gene: TRBJ2-3; abundance: once; d_gene: -
CDR3nt: TGTGCCAGCAGTTACAGACAGCGCCATGAGCAGTTCTTC; CDR3aa: CASSYRQRHEQFF; v_gene: TRBV6-5; j_gene: TRBJ2-1; abundance: -; d_gene: -
CDR3nt: TGCGCCAGCAGCCTACAGGGGGGATACTACAATGAGCAGTTCTTC; CDR3aa: CASSLQGGYYNEQFF; v_gene: TRBV4-3; j_gene: TRBJ2-1; abundance: -; d_gene: TRBD1
CDR3nt: TGTGCCAGCACCCCTAGGACAGGGTATAGTGATTCACCCCTCCACTTT; CDR3aa: CASTPRTGYSDSPLHF; v_gene: TRBV2; j_gene: TRBJ1-6; abundance: -; d_gene: TRBD1
CDR3nt: TGTGCCAGTAGTCGCGGTAATGAAAAACTGTTTTTT; CDR3aa: CASSRGNEKLFF; v_gene: TRBV19; j_gene: TRBJ1-4; abundance: once; d_gene: -
CDR3nt: TGTGCCAGTAGTATGGGGGGTAACTATGGCTACACCTTC; CDR3aa: CASSMGGNYGYTF; v_gene: TRBV19; j_gene: TRBJ1-2; abundance: -; d_gene: -
CDR3nt: TGTGCCAGCAGCCCCGGTCCGGGTGAAAAACTGTTTTTT; CDR3aa: CASSPGPGEKLFF; v_gene: TRBV11-3; j_gene: TRBJ1-4; abundance: -; d_gene: -
CDR3nt: TGTGCCAGCAGCAGGGGCTATGGCTACACCTTC; CDR3aa: CASSRGYGYTF; v_gene: TRBV12-3/TRBV12-4; j_gene: TRBJ1-2; abundance: -; d_gene: -
CDR3nt: TGCGCCAGCCGTGTCAGGGTAGGAGAGACCCAGTACTTC; CDR3aa: CASRVRVGETQYF; v_gene: TRBV5-1; j_gene: TRBJ2-5; abundance: -; d_gene: -
CDR3nt: TGTGCCAGCTCAGCACAGGAGCCTAACTATGGCTACACCTTC; CDR3aa: CASSAQEPNYGYTF; v_gene: TRBV18; j_gene: TRBJ1-2; abundance: -; d_gene: -
CDR3nt: TGTGCCAGCTCACCGTACCCGGGACAGAGCTTGAACACTGAAGCTTTCTTT; CDR3aa: CASSPYPGQSLNTEAFF; v_gene: TRBV18; j_gene: TRBJ1-1; abundance: -; d_gene: TRBD1
CDR3nt: TGTGCCAGCAGCTTAGTCTCGGGACACCTGAACACTGAAGCTTTCTTT; CDR3aa: CASSLVSGHLNTEAFF; v_gene: TRBV7-9; j_gene: TRBJ1-1; abundance: -; d_gene: -
CDR3nt: TGCAGCGTTTCAGGGGCGGTTTACACCGGGGAGCTGTTTTTT; CDR3aa: CSVSGAVYTGELFF; v_gene: TRBV29-1; j_gene: TRBJ2-2; abundance: once; d_gene: -
CDR3nt: TGTGCCAGCAGCCAAGACTCCTCCTCTGGAAACACCATATATTTT; CDR3aa: CASSQDSSSGNTIYF; v_gene: TRBV3-1/TRBV3-2; j_gene: TRBJ1-3; abundance: -; d_gene: -
CDR3nt: TGTGCCAGCAGCCACAGGGGCGCGGTGGGGGAGCAGTACTTC; CDR3aa: CASSHRGAVGEQYF; v_gene: TRBV4-2; j_gene: TRBJ2-7; abundance: -; d_gene: -
CDR3nt: TGTGCCAGCAGCTTAGCCAGGGGGGTTGGCTACACCTTC; CDR3aa: CASSLARGVGYTF; v_gene: TRBV7-9; j_gene: TRBJ1-2; abundance: -; d_gene: TRBD1
CDR3nt: TGTGCCAGCAGCCAGTCGGACAGGGGTGGGAATCAGCCCCAGCATTTT; CDR3aa: CASSQSDRGGNQPQHF; v_gene: TRBV11-2; j_gene: TRBJ1-5; abundance: -; d_gene: TRBD1
CDR3nt: TGCAGCGTTGAAAGGGTAGCGGGGGGCTCCTACGAGCAGTACTTC; CDR3aa: CSVERVAGGSYEQYF; v_gene: TRBV29-1; j_gene: TRBJ2-7; abundance: -; d_gene: TRBD2
CDR3nt: TGTGCCAGCAGCTCGGCCCTGTGGACGACAGATTACAATGAGCAGTTCTTC; CDR3aa: CASSSALWTTDYNEQFF; v_gene: TRBV7-8; j_gene: TRBJ2-1; abundance: -; d_gene: -
CDR3nt: TGTGCCAGTAGTACAGATAACAGGGTAGGCAATCAGCCCCAGCATTTT; CDR3aa: CASSTDNRVGNQPQHF; v_gene: TRBV19; j_gene: TRBJ1-5; abundance: few; d_gene: -
CDR3nt: TGTGCCAGCTCACCACGTATGGGACAGGGGGCCTTCCCTCGCTCACCCCTCCACTTT; CDR3aa: CASSPRMGQGAFPRSPLHF; v_gene: TRBV18; j_gene: TRBJ1-6; abundance: -; d_gene: TRBD1